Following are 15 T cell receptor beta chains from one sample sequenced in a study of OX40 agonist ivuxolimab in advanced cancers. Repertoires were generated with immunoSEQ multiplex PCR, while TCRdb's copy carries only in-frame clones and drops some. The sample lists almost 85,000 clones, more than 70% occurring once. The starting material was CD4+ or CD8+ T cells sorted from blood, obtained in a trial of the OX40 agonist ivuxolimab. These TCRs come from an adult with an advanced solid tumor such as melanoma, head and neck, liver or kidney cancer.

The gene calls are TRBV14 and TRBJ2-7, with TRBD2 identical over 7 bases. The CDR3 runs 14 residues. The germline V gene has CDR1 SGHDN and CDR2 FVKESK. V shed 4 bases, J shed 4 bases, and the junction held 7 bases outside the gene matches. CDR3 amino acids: CASSPPAGVYEQYF. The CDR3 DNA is TGTGCCAGCAGCCCCCCCGCGGGAGTTTACGAGCAGTACTTC.

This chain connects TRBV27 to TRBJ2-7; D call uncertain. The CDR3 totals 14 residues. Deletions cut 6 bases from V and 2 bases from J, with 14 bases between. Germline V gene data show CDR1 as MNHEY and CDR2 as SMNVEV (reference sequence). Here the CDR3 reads CASSHPASPYEQYF. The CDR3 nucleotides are TGTGCCAGCAGCCACCCCGCGTCACCCTACGAGCAGTACTTC.

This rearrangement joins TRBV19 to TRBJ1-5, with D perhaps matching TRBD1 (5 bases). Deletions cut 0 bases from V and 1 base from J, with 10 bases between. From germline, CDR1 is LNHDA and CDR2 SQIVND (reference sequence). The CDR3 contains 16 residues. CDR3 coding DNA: TGTGCCAGTAGTATAGATCTCGGGGCGAGCAATCAGCCCCAGCATTTT. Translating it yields CASSIDLGASNQPQHF.

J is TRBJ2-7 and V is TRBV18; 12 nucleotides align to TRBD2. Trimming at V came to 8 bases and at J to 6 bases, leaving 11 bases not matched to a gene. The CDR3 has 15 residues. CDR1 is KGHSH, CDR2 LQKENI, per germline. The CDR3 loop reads CASAGTSGLFIEQYF. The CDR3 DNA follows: TGTGCCAGCGCCGGGACTAGCGGGCTCTTTATCGAGCAGTACTTC.

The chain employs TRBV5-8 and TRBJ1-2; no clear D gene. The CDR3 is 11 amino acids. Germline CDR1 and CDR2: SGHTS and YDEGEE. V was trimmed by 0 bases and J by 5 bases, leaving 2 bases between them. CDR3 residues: CASSLVYGYTF. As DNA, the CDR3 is TGTGCCAGCAGCTTGGTTTATGGCTACACCTTC.

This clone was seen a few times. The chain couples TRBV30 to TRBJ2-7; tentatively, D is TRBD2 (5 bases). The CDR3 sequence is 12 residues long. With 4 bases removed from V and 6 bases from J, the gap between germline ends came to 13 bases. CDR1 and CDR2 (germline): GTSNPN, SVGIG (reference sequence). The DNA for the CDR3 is TGTGCCTGGACCGAGCTAGAGGGCGAGCAGTACTTC. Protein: CAWTELEGEQYF.

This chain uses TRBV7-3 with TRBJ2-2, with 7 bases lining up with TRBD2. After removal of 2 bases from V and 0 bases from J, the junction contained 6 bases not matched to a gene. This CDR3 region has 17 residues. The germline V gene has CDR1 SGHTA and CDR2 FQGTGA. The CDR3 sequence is CASSLGSAGANTGELFF. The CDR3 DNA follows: TGTGCCAGCAGCTTAGGTTCTGCGGGAGCGAACACCGGGGAGCTGTTTTTT.

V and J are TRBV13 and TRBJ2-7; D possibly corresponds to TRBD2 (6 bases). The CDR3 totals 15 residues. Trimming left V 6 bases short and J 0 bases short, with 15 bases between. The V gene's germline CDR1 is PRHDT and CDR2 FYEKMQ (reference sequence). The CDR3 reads CASRRRGAPSYEQYF. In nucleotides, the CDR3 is TGTGCCAGCAGACGGAGGGGCGCCCCCTCCTACGAGCAGTACTTC.

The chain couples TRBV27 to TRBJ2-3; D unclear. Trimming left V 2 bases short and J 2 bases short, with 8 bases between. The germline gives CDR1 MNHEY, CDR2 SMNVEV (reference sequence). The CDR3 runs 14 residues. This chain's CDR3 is CASSLNGLTDTQYF. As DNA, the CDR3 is TGTGCCAGCAGTTTAAATGGGCTCACAGATACGCAGTATTTT.

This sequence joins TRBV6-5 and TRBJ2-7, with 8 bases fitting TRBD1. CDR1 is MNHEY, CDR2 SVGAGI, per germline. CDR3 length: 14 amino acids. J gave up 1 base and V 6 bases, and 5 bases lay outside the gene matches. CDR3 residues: CASSRQGRSYEQYF. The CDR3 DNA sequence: TGTGCCAGCAGCCGACAGGGGAGGTCCTACGAGCAGTACTTC.

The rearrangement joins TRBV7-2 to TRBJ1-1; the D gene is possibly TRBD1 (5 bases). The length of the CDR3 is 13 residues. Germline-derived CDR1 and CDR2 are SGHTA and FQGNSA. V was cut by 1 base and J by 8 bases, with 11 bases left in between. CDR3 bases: TGTGCCAGCAGCTTAGTCATACGGACAGAAGCTTTCTTT. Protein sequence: CASSLVIRTEAFF.

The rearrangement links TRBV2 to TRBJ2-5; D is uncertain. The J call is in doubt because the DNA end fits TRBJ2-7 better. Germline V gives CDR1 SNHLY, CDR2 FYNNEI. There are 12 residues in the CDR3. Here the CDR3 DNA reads TGTGCCAGCAGTCTTTTTTCCTACGAGCAGTACTTC. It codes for CASSLFSYEQYF.

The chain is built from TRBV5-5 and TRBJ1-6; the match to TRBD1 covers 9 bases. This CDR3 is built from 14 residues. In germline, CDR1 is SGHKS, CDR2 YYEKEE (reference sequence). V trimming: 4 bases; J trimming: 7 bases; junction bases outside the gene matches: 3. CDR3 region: CASSRTGENSPLHF. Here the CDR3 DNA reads TGTGCCAGCAGCCGGACAGGGGAAAATTCACCCCTCCACTTT.

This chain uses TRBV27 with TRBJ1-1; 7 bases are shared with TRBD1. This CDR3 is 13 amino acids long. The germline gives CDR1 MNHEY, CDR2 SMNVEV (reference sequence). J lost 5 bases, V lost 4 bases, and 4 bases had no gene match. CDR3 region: CASSWGRGTEAFF. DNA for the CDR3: TGTGCCAGCAGTTGGGGCAGGGGGACTGAAGCTTTCTTT.

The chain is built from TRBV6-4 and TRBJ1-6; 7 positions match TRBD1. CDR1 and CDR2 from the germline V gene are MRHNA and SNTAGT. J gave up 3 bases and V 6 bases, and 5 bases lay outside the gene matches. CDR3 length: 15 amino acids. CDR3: CASSRDSYYNSPLHF. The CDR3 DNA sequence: TGTGCCAGCAGCCGGGACAGCTACTATAATTCACCCCTCCACTTT.